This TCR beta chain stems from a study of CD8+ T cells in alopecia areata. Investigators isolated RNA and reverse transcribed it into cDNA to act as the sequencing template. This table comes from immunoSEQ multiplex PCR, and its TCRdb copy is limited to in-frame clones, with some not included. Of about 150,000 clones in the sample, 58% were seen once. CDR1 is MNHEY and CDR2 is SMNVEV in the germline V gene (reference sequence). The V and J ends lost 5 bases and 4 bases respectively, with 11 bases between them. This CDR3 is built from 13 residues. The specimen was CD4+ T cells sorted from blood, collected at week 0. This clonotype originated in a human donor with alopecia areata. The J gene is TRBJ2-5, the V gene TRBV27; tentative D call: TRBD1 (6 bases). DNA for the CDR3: TGTGCCAGCAGTCTTGGGACACGAGAGACCCAGTACTTC. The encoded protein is CASSLGTRETQYF.